The 9 T cell receptor beta chains below all came from one sample that was sequenced in a study of T-cell reconstitution after alpha-beta-depleted transplantation in children. The library targeted TCRbeta and was prepared with unique molecular identifiers. A single record per CDR3 protein comes from TCRdb applying MiXCR to the PCR reads. Of about 100,000 distinct CDR3 sequences in the sample, about 6% are singletons; the top ten hold about 6%. The sequences come from PBMCs, mostly from graft donor cells, collected 60 days after TCRalphabeta/CD19-depleted stem cell transplant. The source is a female patient aged 2 to 10 who had a stem cell transplant for Fanconi anemia, so the T cells may come from the graft donor.

This clonotype was found a few times. This chain connects TRBV7-2 to TRBJ2-6; D is unclear. The CDR3 is made up of 17 amino acids. V lost 2 bases to trimming and J lost 0 bases, with 11 bases between them. Germline V gives CDR1 SGHTA, CDR2 FQGNSA. The CDR3 spells CASSLSWSPSGANVLTF. The CDR3 bases are TGTGCCAGCAGCTTAAGTTGGTCCCCCTCTGGGGCCAACGTCCTGACTTTC.

This clonotype was seen a few times. This chain uses TRBV29-1 with TRBJ2-7; D not resolved. CDR1 is SQVTM, CDR2 ANQGSEA, per germline. This CDR3 has 15 residues. With 0 bases removed from V and 0 bases from J, the gap between germline ends came to 12 bases. DNA of the CDR3: TGCAGCGTTGAAGATAATGGGCCCAGCTCCTACGAGCAGTACTTC. It is translated as CSVEDNGPSSYEQYF.

This clonotype was found many times. This chain links TRBV5-1 with TRBJ2-7; D unclear. CDR1 and CDR2 from the germline V gene are SGHRS and YFSETQ. V dropped 0 bases and J dropped 1 base, with 5 bases sitting between them. This CDR3 is 13 amino acids long. DNA of the CDR3: TGCGCCAGCAGCTTGGTGGCTTCCTACGAGCAGTACTTC. It encodes CASSLVASYEQYF.

This clonotype was seen at least ten times. This chain links TRBV10-3 with TRBJ2-5; TRBD2 matches at 14 bases. The V segment lost 3 bases and the J segment 0 bases; nucleotides outside the gene matches: 12. Germline V CDR1 and CDR2: ENHRY, SYGVKD. CDR3 length equals 20 residues. The CDR3 is CAISDLSGTSGGKYQETQYF. The CDR3 DNA reads TGTGCCATCAGTGACTTATCCGGGACTAGCGGGGGCAAGTACCAAGAGACCCAGTACTTC.

This clonotype was seen more than once but under ten times. The chain combines TRBV7-2 with TRBJ1-2; possibly TRBD1 for D (6 bases). Germline V gene lookup returns CDR1 SGHTA and CDR2 FQGNSA. The CDR3 contains 15 residues. With 4 bases removed from V and 0 bases from J, the gap between germline ends came to 12 bases. CDR3 region: CASSSRAGANYGYTF. In DNA form, the CDR3 reads TGTGCCAGCAGCTCAAGAGCAGGGGCTAACTATGGCTACACCTTC.

The rearrangement uses TRBV20-1 and TRBJ2-5; a possible D gene is TRBD1 (5 bases). Trimming cost V 1 base and J 5 bases, with 23 bases left between them. CDR3 size: 17 residues. Germline lookup yields CDR1 DFQATT and CDR2 SNEGSKA (reference sequence). CDR3: CSARGPTQGQRVETQYF. CDR3 in DNA: TGCAGTGCTAGAGGCCCTACTCAGGGTCAGAGAGTGGAGACCCAGTACTTC.

J is TRBJ2-7 and V is TRBV10-3, with 7 bases identical to TRBD1. Germline trimming cut 0 bases from V and 5 bases from J; bases unmatched to any gene: 1. Germline CDR1 ENHRY, CDR2 SYGVKD. This CDR3 comprises 13 residues. The CDR3 region has the DNA TGTGCCATCAGTGAGTCGACAGGGCACGAGCAGTACTTC. Translating it yields CAISESTGHEQYF.

This clonotype was found many times. The chain uses TRBV9 and TRBJ2-7, with no clear D. The V and J ends lost 0 bases and 0 bases respectively, with 7 bases between them. Germline V CDR1 and CDR2: SGDLS, YYNGEE. CDR3 length equals 14 residues. The CDR3 bases are TGTGCCAGCAGCGTAGACGGGCCCTCCTACGAGCAGTACTTC. Translated: CASSVDGPSYEQYF. Based on the CDR3 plus reference TRBV9 and TRBJ2-7, the full variable domain is DSGVTQTPKHLITATGQRVTLRCSPRSGDLSVYWYQQSLDQGLQFLIQYYNGEERAKGNILERFSAQQFPDLHSELNLSSLELGDSALYFCASSVDGPSYEQYFGPGTRLTVT.

This clonotype was picked up a small number of times. V is TRBV10-3 and J is TRBJ2-2, with TRBD2 matching 9 bases. CDR1 is ENHRY and CDR2 is SYGVKD in the germline V gene. The CDR3 is 14 residues long. Trimming at V came to 6 bases and at J to 4 bases, leaving 3 bases not matched to a gene. The CDR3 loop is CAIRPGLATGELFF. In nucleotides, the CDR3 is TGTGCCATCAGACCGGGACTAGCCACCGGGGAGCTGTTTTTT.